This T cell receptor beta chain derives from a study of CXCR3-negative and CXCR3-positive naive CD8 T cells. Notes on the study in general: The TRB CDR3s that CXCR3-positive naive cells carried were more hydrophobic than those of CXCR3-negative naive cells.

UMI-labeled TRB cDNA libraries were prepared by 5' RACE. No DNA is given; TCRdb re-called the 5' RACE reads and lists each CDR3 protein once. Seen in this sample are 120,000 or so distinct CDR3 sequences; the ten most common clones hold roughly 0.59%. The CDR3 runs 12 residues. Germline CDR1 reads SGHDN; CDR2 reads FVKESK. As regards this clonotype: Its target is unknown.

This chain joins TRBV14 and TRBJ2-7. The TCR was taken from a human donor in good health. Some clones in this sample may be carry-over from other donors' samples. Sequencing was carried out using naive CXCR3+ CD8+ T cells from blood. Subset defined: CD45RO-CCR7+CD27+CD95- naive CD8+ T cells expressing CXCR3 (TNR3+). The CDR3 spells CASSQYAAEQYF. The full variable domain, in which reference TRBV14 and TRBJ2-7 provide the parts outside the CDR3, is EAGVTQFPSHSVIEKGQTVTLRCDPISGHDNLYWYRRVMGKEIKFLLHFVKESKQDESGMPNNRFLAERTGGTYSTLKVQPAELEDSGVYFCASSQYAAEQYFGPGTRLTVT.